A single sample gave rise to the 9 T cell receptor beta chains below, sequenced in a study of spatial heterogeneity in lung cancer. Their antigens remain unidentified. Overall study findings and caveats: It was found that expanded intratumoral alpha and beta TCR counts tracked tumor mutation counts.

MiXCR, applied by TCRdb to the 5' RACE reads, yields one record per CDR3 protein. The sample has some 15,000 distinct CDR3 sequences, 4% to 5% seen once. This sample's time point: sample taken at primary tumor resection. This specimen consisted of lung tumor tissue, obtained at surgery. These receptors were taken from a female donor with early-stage non-small cell lung cancer.

This clonotype was recorded many times. J is TRBJ2-5 and V is TRBV7-8, with TRBD2 matching over 16 bases. The CDR3 has 16 amino acids. In germline, CDR1 is SGHVS, CDR2 FQNEAQ. V was clipped by 3 bases and J by 4 bases; unmatched bases: 2. The CDR3 sequence: CASSFGTSGGVETQYF. The CDR3, as DNA: TGTGCCAGCAGCTTCGGGACTAGCGGGGGGGTAGAGACCCAGTACTTC. The variable domain in full, completed from reference TRBV7-8 and TRBJ2-5, reads GAGVSQSPRYKVAKRGQDVALRCDPISGHVSLFWYQQALGQGPEFLTYFQNEAQLDKSGLPSDRFFAERPEGSVSTLKIQRTQQEDSAVYLCASSFGTSGGVETQYFGPGTRLLVL.

V is TRBV20-1 and J is TRBJ2-3; 7 bases are shared with TRBD2. The V gene's germline CDR1 is DFQATT and CDR2 SNEGSKA (reference sequence). J was trimmed by 6 bases and V by 4 bases; bases with no gene match: 13. The CDR3 covers 15 residues. The CDR3 bases are TGCAGTGCTACCCCCCCGGGACTAAACCCCGATACGCAGTATTTT. It is translated as CSATPPGLNPDTQYF.

This clonotype was seen many times. V is TRBV20-1 and J is TRBJ2-5; the match to TRBD2 covers 10 bases. V was pared by 2 bases and J by 2 bases, with 5 bases of the junction left unmatched. Per germline, CDR1 DFQATT and CDR2 SNEGSKA (reference sequence). The CDR3 consists of 15 residues. CDR3 DNA: TGCAGTGCTAGATTAGCGGGGGGTTATCAAGAGACCCAGTACTTC. This translates into CSARLAGGYQETQYF.

This clonotype came up many times. J is TRBJ2-1 and V is TRBV28; no clear D. The germline V gene encodes CDR1 MDHEN and CDR2 SYDVKM. V lost 5 bases and J lost 4, with 9 bases in between. The CDR3 runs 13 residues. The CDR3 is CASSTLIYNEQFF. In nucleotides, the CDR3 is TGTGCCAGCAGTACGCTGATTTACAATGAGCAGTTCTTC. The entire variable domain, with the rest obtained from reference TRBV28 and TRBJ2-1, is as follows: DVKVTQSSRYLVKRTGEKVFLECVQDMDHENMFWYRQDPGLGLRLIYFSYDVKMKEKGDIPEGYSVSREKKERFSLILESASTNQTSMYLCASSTLIYNEQFFGPGTRLTVL.

This clonotype was counted ten times or more. The CDR3, as DNA: TGCAGTGCTCTGCAGTCCCGGGACAGGGTATATTCACCCCTCCACTTT. Residues: CSALQSRDRVYSPLHF. The J gene is TRBJ1-6, the V gene TRBV20-1, with 9 bases that match TRBD1. This CDR3 comprises 16 residues. V was clipped by 5 bases and J by 8 bases; unmatched bases: 13. From germline, CDR1 is DFQATT and CDR2 SNEGSKA (reference sequence).

This clonotype was seen more than once but under ten times. CDR3 sequence reads: CSVAEAYNSPLHF. CDR3 bases: TGCAGCGTCGCCGAGGCCTATAATTCACCCCTCCACTTT. This chain uses TRBV29-1 with TRBJ1-6; D is unresolved. Germline-derived CDR1 and CDR2 are SQVTM and ANQGSEA. V lost 6 bases and J lost 2, with 8 bases in between. The CDR3 covers 13 residues. Full variable domain (outside the CDR3, taken from reference TRBV29-1 and TRBJ1-6): SAVISQKPSRDICQRGTSLTIQCQVDSQVTMMFWYRQQPGQSLTLIATANQGSEATYESGFVIDKFPISRPNLTFSTLTVSNMSPEDSSIYLCSVAEAYNSPLHFGNGTRLTVT.

In its sample, this clonotype was seen many times. This sequence joins TRBV4-3 and TRBJ2-7; D possibly uses TRBD1 or TRBD2 (5 bases each). The V end lost 0 bases, the J end lost 4 bases, and 10 bases lay between the germline ends. CDR1 and CDR2 (germline): LGHNA, YSLEER. There are 14 residues in the CDR3. The CDR3 spells CASSQDRGAYEQYF. The CDR3 region has the DNA TGCGCCAGCAGCCAAGATAGAGGGGCTTACGAGCAGTACTTC.

This clonotype was observed many times. The V call is TRBV11-2, the J call TRBJ2-5, with D possibly called TRBD1 or TRBD2 (6 bases each). V lost 5 bases and J 5 bases, leaving 9 bases between the germline ends. Germline CDR1 is SGHAT and CDR2 is FQNNGV. This CDR3 is 12 amino acids long. CDR3 coding DNA: TGTGCCAGCAGCCGGGGGCCTGAGACCCAGTACTTC. It yields the protein CASSRGPETQYF. The complete variable domain, with remaining parts taken from reference TRBV11-2 and TRBJ2-5, reads EAGVAQSPRYKIIEKRQSVAFWCNPISGHATLYWYQQILGQGPKLLIQFQNNGVVDDSQLPKDRFSAERLKGVDSTLKIQPAKLEDSAVYLCASSRGPETQYFGPGTRLLVL.

This clonotype was counted ten times or more. The V and J genes are TRBV20-1 and TRBJ1-3; TRBD1 aligns across 7 bases. This CDR3 comprises 16 residues. The germline gives CDR1 DFQATT, CDR2 SNEGSKA (reference sequence). The V segment lost 4 bases and the J segment 1 base; nucleotides outside the gene matches: 10. The CDR3 spells CSANWGAGGSGNTIYF. CDR3 nucleotides: TGCAGTGCTAATTGGGGAGCAGGGGGATCTGGAAACACCATATATTTT.